Following are 30 T cell receptor beta chains from one sample sequenced in a study of OX40 agonist ivuxolimab in advanced cancers. Libraries were prepared by immunoSEQ multiplex PCR; TCRdb keeps only in-frame clonotypes and omits some of them. This table holds tens of thousands of clones, over 90% found once. The sample was CD4+ or CD8+ T cells sorted from blood, taken in a trial of the OX40 agonist ivuxolimab. The receptors derive from an adult with an advanced solid tumor such as melanoma, head and neck, liver or kidney cancer.

V gene TRBV15 combines with J gene TRBJ2-5; D gene unclear. In germline, CDR1 is LNHNV, CDR2 YYDKDF (reference sequence). CDR3 length: 16 residues. V dropped 0 bases and J dropped 0 bases, with 11 bases sitting between them. The DNA of the CDR3 is TGTGCCACCAGCAGAGATTACGGCAGTCACCAAGAGACCCAGTACTTC. Translating it yields CATSRDYGSHQETQYF.

This clone is a singleton in its sample. V is TRBV5-4 and J is TRBJ2-5; the match to TRBD2 covers 13 bases. CDR1 and CDR2 (germline): SGHNT, YYREEE (reference sequence). Trimming removed 4 bases from V and 5 bases from J; junction bases left unmatched: 2. CDR3 length: 14 amino acids. CDR3 in DNA: TGTGCCAGCAGCGCGGGACTAGCGGGGGAGACCCAGTACTTC. This translates into CASSAGLAGETQYF.

The J gene is TRBJ1-2, the V gene TRBV5-6; D may be TRBD1 (6 bases). V shed 2 bases and J shed 5 bases, with 13 bases lying between them. In germline, CDR1 is SGHDT, CDR2 YYEEEE. This CDR3 contains 14 residues. The CDR3 sequence is CASSFETGFYGYTF. CDR3 nucleotides: TGTGCCAGCAGCTTTGAGACAGGATTTTATGGCTACACCTTC.

The rearrangement joins TRBV14 to TRBJ1-2; no reliable D call. The CDR3 consists of 16 residues. V lost 4 bases and J 4 bases, leaving 19 bases between the germline ends. Germline V gene lookup returns CDR1 SGHDN and CDR2 FVKESK. The CDR3 DNA sequence: TGTGCCAGCAGCCCCCTCCTAAGGGAACAGCCCTATGGCTACACCTTC. Translated, it gives CASSPLLREQPYGYTF.

The genes are TRBV5-1 and TRBJ2-7; 9 positions match TRBD1. V was pared by 3 bases and J by 5 bases, with 3 bases of the junction left unmatched. The CDR3 runs 13 residues. Germline V CDR1 and CDR2: SGHRS, YFSETQ. The CDR3 sequence: CASSWTGANEQYF. The CDR3 region has the DNA TGCGCCAGCAGCTGGACAGGGGCCAACGAGCAGTACTTC.

The chain couples TRBV15 to TRBJ2-5; 12 nucleotides line up with TRBD2. The CDR3 has 17 residues. The junction had 7 bases not matched to a gene; V was cut back by 0 bases and J by 5 bases. Germline V lookup: CDR1 LNHNV, CDR2 YYDKDF (reference sequence). The chain's CDR3 is CATSRDWRLAGGETQYF. The CDR3 coding sequence is TGTGCCACCAGCAGAGATTGGCGGCTAGCGGGAGGGGAGACCCAGTACTTC.

This chain connects TRBV27 to TRBJ2-7, with no clear D. V was pared by 5 bases and J by 6 bases, with 14 bases between. CDR3 size: 13 residues. Per the germline V gene, CDR1 is MNHEY and CDR2 is SMNVEV (reference sequence). DNA of the CDR3: TGTGCCAGCAGTCCTTCGAAGGATGGCGAGCAGTACTTC. Translated: CASSPSKDGEQYF.

This clone came up once. V is TRBV29-1 and J is TRBJ1-1; 8 bases line up with TRBD1. The trim removed 7 bases at V and 1 base at J, leaving 5 bases unmatched. In germline, CDR1 is SQVTM, CDR2 ANQGSEA. The CDR3 covers 13 residues. CDR3 in DNA: TGCAGCGCCCCTACAGGGGGGAACACTGAAGCTTTCTTT. The encoded protein is CSAPTGGNTEAFF.

This sequence joins TRBV5-1 and TRBJ2-5, with unresolved D. The CDR3 length is 11 residues. V gave up 1 base and J gave up 4 bases, with 2 bases separating them. CDR1 is SGHRS, CDR2 YFSETQ, per germline. This chain's CDR3 is CASSLLETQYF. The CDR3 nucleotides are TGCGCCAGCAGCTTGTTAGAGACCCAGTACTTC.

The chain recombines TRBV9 with TRBJ1-5; maybe TRBD1 (6 bases). The V gene lost 4 bases and the J gene lost 6 bases, with 17 bases spanning the gap. The CDR3 spans 15 residues. Germline values: CDR1 SGDLS, CDR2 YYNGEE. CDR3 in amino acids: CASSRGGGSFQPQHF. DNA of the CDR3: TGTGCCAGCAGCCGTGGGGGGGGCAGTTTTCAGCCCCAGCATTTT.

V and J are TRBV4-1 and TRBJ2-5; 9 bases agree with TRBD1. The V and J ends lost 3 bases and 5 bases, in that order; junction bases with no gene match: 7. Germline V lookup: CDR1 MGHRA, CDR2 YSYEKL. The length of the CDR3 is 15 residues. The CDR3 DNA sequence: TGCGCCAGCAGCCAGGAGACAGGGGGTTTGGAGACCCAGTACTTC. Protein sequence: CASSQETGGLETQYF.

This rearrangement joins TRBV4-2 to TRBJ1-4; D possibly corresponds to TRBD1 (5 bases). V lost 4 bases to trimming and J lost 7 bases, with 13 bases between them. The CDR3 has 14 residues. Germline V gene lookup returns CDR1 LGHNA and CDR2 YNFKEQ. CDR3 in DNA: TGTGCCAGCAGCCCAGGGAGCGGGAGTGAAAAACTGTTTTTT. As protein: CASSPGSGSEKLFF.

The rearrangement links TRBV5-6 to TRBJ2-2; 12 bases map to TRBD1. J was trimmed by 5 bases and V by 4 bases; bases with no gene match: 6. CDR1 SGHDT and CDR2 YYEEEE come from the germline V gene. CDR3 length equals 16 residues. The DNA of the CDR3 is TGTGCCAGCAGCGGGACAGGGGGCATCGGAACCGGGGAGCTGTTTTTT. It is translated as CASSGTGGIGTGELFF.

The V gene is TRBV9, the J gene TRBJ1-5, with 7 bases lining up with TRBD1. The CDR3 spans 14 residues. Per germline, CDR1 SGDLS and CDR2 YYNGEE. With V trimmed by 4 bases and J by 5 bases, 6 bases remained unmatched. For the CDR3, the DNA is TGTGCCAGCAGCCCGGGACAGAAGGATCAGCCCCAGCATTTT. Translation: CASSPGQKDQPQHF.

The chain couples TRBV21-1 to TRBJ2-7; the table's D call TRBD1 went unverified against the DNA. TRBV21-1 is termed a pseudogene. The CDR3 extends over 15 amino acids. CDR3: CASTAVGQGQYEQYF. CDR3 in DNA: TGTGCCAGCACCGCTGTTGGACAGGGTCAATACGAGCAGTACTTC.

The gene calls are TRBV4-1 and TRBJ1-5; TRBD1 aligns across 9 bases. The CDR3 extends over 17 amino acids. With V trimmed by 1 base and J by 6 bases, 10 bases remained unmatched. Germline loops: CDR1 MGHRA, CDR2 YSYEKL. CDR3: CASSQGRPGTGFQPQHF. Written as DNA, the CDR3 is TGCGCCAGCAGCCAAGGGAGGCCCGGGACAGGGTTTCAGCCCCAGCATTTT.

The chain carries TRBV5-6 and TRBJ2-3; TRBD2 agrees at 9 bases. Germline loops: CDR1 SGHDT, CDR2 YYEEEE. V lost 1 base to trimming and J lost 2 bases; unmatched junction nucleotides: 8. This CDR3 comprises 17 residues. The CDR3: CASSLSPAGGITDTQYF. The DNA for the CDR3 is TGTGCCAGCAGCTTGAGTCCAGCGGGAGGCATCACAGATACGCAGTATTTT.

The chain uses TRBV10-3 and TRBJ1-3; unclear D gene. The CDR3 runs to 15 residues. Deletions cut 2 bases from V and 0 bases from J, with 8 bases between. Germline V gene sequence: CDR1 ENHRY, CDR2 SYGVKD. Here the CDR3 reads CAISESGFSGNTIYF. The CDR3 DNA reads TGTGCCATCAGTGAGAGTGGGTTCTCTGGAAACACCATATATTTT.

The rearrangement links TRBV19 to TRBJ2-6; no firm D call. The germline CDR1 and CDR2 sequences are LNHDA and SQIVND (reference sequence). The CDR3 has 17 amino acids. V lost 0 bases to trimming and J lost 0 bases, with 9 bases between them. The CDR3 bases are TGTGCCAGTAGTATAGACCTAATACGCTCTGGGGCCAACGTCCTGACTTTC. It yields the protein CASSIDLIRSGANVLTF.

There are a few counts of this clone. V usage is TRBV15 and J usage is TRBJ2-1; tentatively, D is TRBD1 (5 bases). The CDR3 consists of 14 residues. V dropped 2 bases and J dropped 6 bases, with 11 bases sitting between them. Germline lookup yields CDR1 LNHNV and CDR2 YYDKDF (reference sequence). The CDR3: CATSRKGILNEQFF. The CDR3 DNA reads as TGTGCCACCAGCAGAAAGGGGATACTCAATGAGCAGTTCTTC.

The rearrangement joins TRBV30 to TRBJ2-7; unclear D gene. Germline lookup yields CDR1 GTSNPN and CDR2 SVGIG (reference sequence). The ends were cut back, 3 bases at V and 3 bases at J, with 9 bases in the middle. The CDR3 loop spans 12 amino acids. For the CDR3, the DNA is TGTGCCTGGAGCGCAGCTCACTACGAGCAGTACTTC. Amino acids: CAWSAAHYEQYF.

The chain employs TRBV7-8 and TRBJ1-5; D unclear. CDR1 SGHVS and CDR2 FQNEAQ come from the germline V gene. V was clipped by 1 base and J by 6 bases, with 7 bases between them. The length of the CDR3 is 13 residues. Here the CDR3 reads CASSLGWSQPQHF. CDR3 DNA sequence: TGTGCCAGCAGCTTAGGATGGAGTCAGCCCCAGCATTTT.

This chain uses TRBV29-1 with TRBJ2-1, with D possibly being TRBD2 (5 bases). The CDR3 sequence is 12 residues long. Looked up from germline, CDR1 is SQVTM and CDR2 is ANQGSEA. Deletions cut 2 bases from V and 7 bases from J, with 9 bases between. Written as DNA, the CDR3 is TGCAGCGTTGAAAGCGGTGGGAATGAGCAGTTCTTC. Protein sequence: CSVESGGNEQFF.

This chain joins TRBV5-8 and TRBJ1-1, with a weak D call TRBD1 (6 bases). This CDR3 has 15 residues. The V end was cut by 3 bases, the J end by 11 bases, with 23 bases between. CDR1 is SGHTS, CDR2 YDEGEE, per germline. CDR3 in amino acids: CASSSLLLLQGEAFF. Here the CDR3 DNA reads TGTGCCAGCAGCTCTTTACTCCTACTACAGGGTGAGGCTTTCTTT. Filled out from reference TRBV5-8 and TRBJ1-1, the complete variable domain reads EAGVTQSPTHLIKTRGQQATLRCSPISGHTSVYWYQQALGLGLQFLLWYDEGEERNRGNFPPRFSGRQFPNYSSELNVNALELEDSALYLCASSSLLLLQGEAFFGQGTRLTVV.

This chain links TRBV18 with TRBJ2-4; no clear D. The V end was cut by 3 bases, the J end by 0 bases, with 3 bases between. CDR1 and CDR2 from the germline V gene are KGHSH and LQKENI. This CDR3 has 13 amino acids. Here the CDR3 DNA reads TGTGCCAGCTCACCCGGAGCCAAAAACATTCAGTACTTC. Protein product: CASSPGAKNIQYF.

This clone has only one observation. This chain joins TRBV7-9 and TRBJ2-2; D ambiguous. Germline CDR1 is SEHNR and CDR2 is FQNEAQ (reference sequence). V lost 1 base to trimming and J lost 6 bases, with 6 bases between them. This CDR3 contains 13 residues. CDR3 DNA sequence: TGTGCCAGCAGCTTAGGCCGACCCGGGGAGCTGTTTTTT. Protein product: CASSLGRPGELFF.

The chain links TRBV9 to TRBJ1-2; a weak D match, TRBD1 (5 bases). Trimming pared 1 base from V and 4 bases from J, leaving 8 bases between. CDR1 and CDR2 (germline): SGDLS, YYNGEE. The length of the CDR3 is 13 residues. The CDR3 DNA reads as TGTGCCAGCAGCGTATCCGGGGGCTATGGCTACACCTTC. Translating gives CASSVSGGYGYTF.

This clone was detected only once. J is TRBJ2-1 and V is TRBV7-9; D uncertain. V lost 0 bases to trimming and J lost 1 base, with 7 bases between them. Germline V CDR1 and CDR2: SEHNR, FQNEAQ (reference sequence). The CDR3 extends over 15 amino acids. CDR3 region: CASSLAGSSYNEQFF. CDR3 in DNA: TGTGCCAGCAGCTTAGCGGGGTCGTCCTACAATGAGCAGTTCTTC.

The gene calls are TRBV5-3 and TRBJ1-4; no reliable D call. TRBV5-3 qualifies as an ORF whose function is uncertain. The length of the CDR3 is 14 residues. The V and J ends lost 4 bases and 5 bases respectively, with 12 bases between them. DNA for the CDR3: TGTGCCAGAAGCCAAAAGGGTGAGAATGAAAAACTGTTTTTT. It codes for CARSQKGENEKLFF.

This clone appeared a single time. The chain is built from TRBV12-5 and TRBJ1-3, with D maybe TRBD1 (5 bases). Trimming stripped 4 bases from V and 0 bases from J, with 10 bases between. The V gene's germline CDR1 is LGHNT and CDR2 FRNRAP. This CDR3 is 15 amino acids long. The DNA of the CDR3 is TGTGCTAGTGGTTGGTGGGGGGGCTCTGGAAACACCATATATTTT. As protein: CASGWWGGSGNTIYF.